A selection of T cell receptor beta chains follows, all from one sample in a study of vaccination and CD4 T cells after COVID-19. One entry per CDR3 protein results from TCRdb running MiXCR on the PCR reads. The sample comprises approximately 14,000 distinct CDR3 sequences, about 67% of which are singletons, and about 7.8% rests with the top ten. Their target antigens are unknown. Sequences were obtained from CD4+ T cells from blood, cultured in vitro. The receptors originated from a human donor who had recovered from COVID-19. CDR3s include the opening cysteine and the closing phenylalanine or tryptophan. The D gene is left open where the match is weak. Clone sizes are given selectively: once, few, many, or a class where the clone is expanded.

clone size | D gene | J gene | V gene | CDR3 DNA | CDR3 protein
few | TRBD2 | TRBJ2-2 | TRBV11-2 | TGTGCCAGCAGCGGGGCGGGACTAGCCACCGGGGAGCTGTTTTTT | CASSGAGLATGELFF
few | - | TRBJ1-2 | TRBV20-1 | TGCAGTGCTAGTAACATTCACTATGGCTACACCTTC | CSASNIHYGYTF
few | TRBD1 | TRBJ1-5 | TRBV20-1 | TGCAGTGCTAGAGATCGGGGGACAGGGGGTTCGTATAGCAATCAGCCCCAGCATTTT | CSARDRGTGGSYSNQPQHF
few | - | TRBJ1-6 | TRBV6-5 | TGTGCCAGCAGTTACTTAGGAGCCGGGAGGCTTTCACCCCTCCACTTT | CASSYLGAGRLSPLHF
few | - | TRBJ1-2 | TRBV19 | TGTGCCAGTAGGGAGCACACTCGCGACTATGGCTACACCTTC | CASREHTRDYGYTF
- | - | TRBJ2-2 | TRBV19 | TGTGCCAGTAGTATAAGTCTTCTAGTCTCTCAGAACACCGGGGAGCTGTTTTTT | CASSISLLVSQNTGELFF
once | - | TRBJ1-1 | TRBV20-1 | TGCAGTGCCTGTTGTGTCGGGGGCAACACTGAAGCTTTCTTT | CSACCVGGNTEAFF
medium-sized | TRBD1 | TRBJ1-1 | TRBV7-2 | TGTGCCAGCAGTCCCTTTCAGGGGGGCACTGAAGCTTTCTTT | CASSPFQGGTEAFF
few | - | TRBJ1-6 | TRBV6-1 | TGTGCCAGCAGTAATCAGGACGGGAGGAATTCACCCCTCCACTTT | CASSNQDGRNSPLHF
- | - | TRBJ2-5 | TRBV20-1 | TGCAGTGCTACCCGCCGGCCGTCCCAGTACTTC | CSATRRPSQYF